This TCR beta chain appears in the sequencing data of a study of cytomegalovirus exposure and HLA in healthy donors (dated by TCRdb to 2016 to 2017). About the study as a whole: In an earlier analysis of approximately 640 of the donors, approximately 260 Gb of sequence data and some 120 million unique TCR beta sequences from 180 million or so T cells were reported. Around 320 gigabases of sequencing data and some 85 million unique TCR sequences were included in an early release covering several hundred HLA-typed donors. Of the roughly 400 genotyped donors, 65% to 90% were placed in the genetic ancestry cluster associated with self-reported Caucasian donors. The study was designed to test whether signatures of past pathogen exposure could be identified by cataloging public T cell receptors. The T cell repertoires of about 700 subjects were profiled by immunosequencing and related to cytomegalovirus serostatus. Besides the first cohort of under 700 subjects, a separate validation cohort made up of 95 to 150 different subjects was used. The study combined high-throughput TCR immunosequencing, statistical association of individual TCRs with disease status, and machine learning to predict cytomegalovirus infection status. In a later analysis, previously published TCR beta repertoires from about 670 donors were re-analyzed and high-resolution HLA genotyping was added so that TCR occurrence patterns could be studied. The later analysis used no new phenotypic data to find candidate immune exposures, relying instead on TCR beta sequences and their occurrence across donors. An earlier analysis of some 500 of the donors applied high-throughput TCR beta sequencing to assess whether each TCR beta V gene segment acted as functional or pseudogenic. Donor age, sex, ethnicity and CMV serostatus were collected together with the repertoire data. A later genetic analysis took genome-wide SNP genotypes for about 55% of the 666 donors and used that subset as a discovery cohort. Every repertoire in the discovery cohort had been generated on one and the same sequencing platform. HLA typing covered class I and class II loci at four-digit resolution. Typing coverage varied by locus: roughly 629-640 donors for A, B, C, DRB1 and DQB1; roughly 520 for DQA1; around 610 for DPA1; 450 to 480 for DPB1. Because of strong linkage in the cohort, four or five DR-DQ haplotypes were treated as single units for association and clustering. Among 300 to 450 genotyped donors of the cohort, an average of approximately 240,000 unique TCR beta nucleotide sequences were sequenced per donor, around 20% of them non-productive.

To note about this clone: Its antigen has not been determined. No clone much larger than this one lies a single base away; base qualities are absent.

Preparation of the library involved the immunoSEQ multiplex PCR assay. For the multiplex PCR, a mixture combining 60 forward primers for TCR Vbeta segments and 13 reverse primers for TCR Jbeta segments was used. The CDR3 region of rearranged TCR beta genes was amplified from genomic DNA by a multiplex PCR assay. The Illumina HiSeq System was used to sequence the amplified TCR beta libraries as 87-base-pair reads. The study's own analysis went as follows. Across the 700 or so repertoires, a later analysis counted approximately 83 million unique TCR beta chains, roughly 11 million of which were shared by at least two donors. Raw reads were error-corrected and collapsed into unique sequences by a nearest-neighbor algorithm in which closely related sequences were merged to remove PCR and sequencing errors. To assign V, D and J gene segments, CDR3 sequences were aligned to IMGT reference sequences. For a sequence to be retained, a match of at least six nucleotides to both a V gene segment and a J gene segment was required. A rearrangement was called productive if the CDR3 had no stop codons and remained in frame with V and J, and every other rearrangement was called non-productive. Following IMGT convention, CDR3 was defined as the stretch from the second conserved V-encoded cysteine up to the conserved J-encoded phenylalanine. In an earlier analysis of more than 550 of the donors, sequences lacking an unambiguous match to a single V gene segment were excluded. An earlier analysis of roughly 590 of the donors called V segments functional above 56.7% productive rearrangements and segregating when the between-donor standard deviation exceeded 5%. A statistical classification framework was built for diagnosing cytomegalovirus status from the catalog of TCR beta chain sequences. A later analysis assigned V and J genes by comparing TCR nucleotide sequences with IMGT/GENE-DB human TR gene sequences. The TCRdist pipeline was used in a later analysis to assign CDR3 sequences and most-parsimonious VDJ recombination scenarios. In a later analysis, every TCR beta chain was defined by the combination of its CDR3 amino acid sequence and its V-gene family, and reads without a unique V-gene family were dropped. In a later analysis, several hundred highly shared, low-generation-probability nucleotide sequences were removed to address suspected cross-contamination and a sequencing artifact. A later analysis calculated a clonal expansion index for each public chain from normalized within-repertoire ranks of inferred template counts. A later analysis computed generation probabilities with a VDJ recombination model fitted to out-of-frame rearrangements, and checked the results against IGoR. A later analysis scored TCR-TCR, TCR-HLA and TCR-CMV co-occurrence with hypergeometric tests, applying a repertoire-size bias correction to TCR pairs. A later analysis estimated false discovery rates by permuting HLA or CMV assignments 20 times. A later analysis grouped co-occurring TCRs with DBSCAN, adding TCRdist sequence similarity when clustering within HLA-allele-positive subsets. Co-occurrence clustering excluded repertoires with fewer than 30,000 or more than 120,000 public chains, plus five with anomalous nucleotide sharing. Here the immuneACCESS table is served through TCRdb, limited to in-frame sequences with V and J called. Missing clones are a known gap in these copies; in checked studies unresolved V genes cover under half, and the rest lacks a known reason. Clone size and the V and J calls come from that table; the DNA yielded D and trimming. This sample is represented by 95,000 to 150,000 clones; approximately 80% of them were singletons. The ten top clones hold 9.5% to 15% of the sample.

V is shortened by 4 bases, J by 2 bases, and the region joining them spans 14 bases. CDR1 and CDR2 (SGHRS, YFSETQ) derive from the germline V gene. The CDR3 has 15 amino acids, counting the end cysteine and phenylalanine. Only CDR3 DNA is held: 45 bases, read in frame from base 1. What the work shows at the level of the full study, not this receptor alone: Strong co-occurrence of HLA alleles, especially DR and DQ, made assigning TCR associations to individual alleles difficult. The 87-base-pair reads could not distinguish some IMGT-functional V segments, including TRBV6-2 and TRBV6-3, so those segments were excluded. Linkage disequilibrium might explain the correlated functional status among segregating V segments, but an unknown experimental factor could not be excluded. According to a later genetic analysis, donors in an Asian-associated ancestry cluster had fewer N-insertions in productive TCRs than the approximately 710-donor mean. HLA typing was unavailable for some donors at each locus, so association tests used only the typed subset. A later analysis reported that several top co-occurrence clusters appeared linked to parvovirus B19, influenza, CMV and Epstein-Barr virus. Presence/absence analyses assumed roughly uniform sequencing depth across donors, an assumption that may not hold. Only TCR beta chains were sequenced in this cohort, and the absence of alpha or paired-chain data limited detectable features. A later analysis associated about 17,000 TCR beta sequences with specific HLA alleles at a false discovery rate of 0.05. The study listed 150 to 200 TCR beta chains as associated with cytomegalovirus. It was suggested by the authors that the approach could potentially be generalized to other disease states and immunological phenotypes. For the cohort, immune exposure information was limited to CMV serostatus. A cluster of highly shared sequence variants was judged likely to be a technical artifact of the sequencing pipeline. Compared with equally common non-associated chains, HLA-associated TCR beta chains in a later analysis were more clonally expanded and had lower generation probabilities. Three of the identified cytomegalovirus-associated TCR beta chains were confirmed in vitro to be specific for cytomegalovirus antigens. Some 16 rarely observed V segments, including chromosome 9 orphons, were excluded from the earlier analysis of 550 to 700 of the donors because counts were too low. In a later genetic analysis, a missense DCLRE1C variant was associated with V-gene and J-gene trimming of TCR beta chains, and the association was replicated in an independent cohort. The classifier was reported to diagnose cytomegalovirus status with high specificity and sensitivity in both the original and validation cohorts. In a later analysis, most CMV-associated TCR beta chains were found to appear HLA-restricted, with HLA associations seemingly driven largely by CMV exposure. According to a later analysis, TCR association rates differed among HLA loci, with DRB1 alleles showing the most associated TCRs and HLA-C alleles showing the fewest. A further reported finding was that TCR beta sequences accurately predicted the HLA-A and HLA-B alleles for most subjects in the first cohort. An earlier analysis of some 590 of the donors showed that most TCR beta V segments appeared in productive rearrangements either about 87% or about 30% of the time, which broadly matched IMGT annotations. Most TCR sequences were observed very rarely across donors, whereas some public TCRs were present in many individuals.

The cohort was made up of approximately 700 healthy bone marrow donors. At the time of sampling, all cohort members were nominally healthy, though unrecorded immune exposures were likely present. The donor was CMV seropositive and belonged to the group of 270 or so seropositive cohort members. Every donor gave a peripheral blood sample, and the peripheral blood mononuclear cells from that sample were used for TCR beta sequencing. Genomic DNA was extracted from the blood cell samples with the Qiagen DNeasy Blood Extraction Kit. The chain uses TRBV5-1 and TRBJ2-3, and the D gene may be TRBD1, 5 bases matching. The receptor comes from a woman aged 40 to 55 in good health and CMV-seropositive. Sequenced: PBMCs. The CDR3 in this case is CASSPGGHYTDTQYF. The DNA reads TGCGCCAGCAGCCCTGGTGGACACTACACAGATACGCAGTATTTT.